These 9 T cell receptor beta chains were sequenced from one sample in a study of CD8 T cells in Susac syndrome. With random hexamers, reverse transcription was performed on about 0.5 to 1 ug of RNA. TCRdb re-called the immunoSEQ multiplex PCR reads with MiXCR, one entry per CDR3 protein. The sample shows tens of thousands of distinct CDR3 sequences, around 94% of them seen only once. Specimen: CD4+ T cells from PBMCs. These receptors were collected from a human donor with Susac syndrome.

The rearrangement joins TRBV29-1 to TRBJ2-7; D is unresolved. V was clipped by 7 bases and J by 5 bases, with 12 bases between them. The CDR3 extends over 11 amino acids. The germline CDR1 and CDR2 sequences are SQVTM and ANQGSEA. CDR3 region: CSAEGRHEQYF. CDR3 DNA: TGCAGCGCCGAAGGCCGCCACGAGCAGTACTTC.

The CDR3 loop is CSASGGSGTEAFF. The CDR3, as DNA: TGCAGTGCTAGTGGGGGATCGGGGACTGAAGCTTTCTTT. V gene TRBV20-1 combines with J gene TRBJ1-1, with a tentative D call TRBD1 (5 bases). Trimming shortened V by 3 bases and J by 5 bases, and 13 bases separated the two germline ends. Germline values: CDR1 DFQATT, CDR2 SNEGSKA (reference sequence). CDR3 length: 13 residues.

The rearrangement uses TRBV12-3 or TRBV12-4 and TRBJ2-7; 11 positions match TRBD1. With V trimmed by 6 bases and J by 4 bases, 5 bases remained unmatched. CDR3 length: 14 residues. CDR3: CASSQDRGLYEQYF. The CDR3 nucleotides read TGTGCCAGCAGCCAGGACAGGGGGCTATACGAGCAGTACTTC.

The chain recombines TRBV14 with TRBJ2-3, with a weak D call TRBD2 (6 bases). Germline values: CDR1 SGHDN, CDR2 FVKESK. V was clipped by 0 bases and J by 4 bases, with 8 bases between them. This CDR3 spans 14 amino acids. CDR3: CASSQDWGADTQYF. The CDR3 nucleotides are TGTGCCAGCAGCCAAGATTGGGGGGCAGATACGCAGTATTTT.

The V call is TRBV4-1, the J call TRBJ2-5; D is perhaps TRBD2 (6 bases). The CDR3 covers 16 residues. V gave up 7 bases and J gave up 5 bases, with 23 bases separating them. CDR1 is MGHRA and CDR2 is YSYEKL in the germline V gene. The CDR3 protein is CASTAGTLQVGETQYF. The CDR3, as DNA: TGCGCCAGCACCGCCGGGACTCTACAAGTCGGGGAGACCCAGTACTTC.

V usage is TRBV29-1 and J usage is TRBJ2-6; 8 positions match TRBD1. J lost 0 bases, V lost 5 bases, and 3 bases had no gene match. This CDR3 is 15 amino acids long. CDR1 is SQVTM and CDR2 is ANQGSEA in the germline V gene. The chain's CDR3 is CSVRQGNSGANVLTF. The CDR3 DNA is TGCAGCGTTCGACAGGGGAACTCTGGGGCCAACGTCCTGACTTTC.

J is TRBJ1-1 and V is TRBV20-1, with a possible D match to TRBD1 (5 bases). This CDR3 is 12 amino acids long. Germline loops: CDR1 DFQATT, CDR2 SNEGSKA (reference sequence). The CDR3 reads CSLPGARTEAFF. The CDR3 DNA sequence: TGCAGCCTCCCCGGGGCGAGGACTGAAGCTTTCTTT.

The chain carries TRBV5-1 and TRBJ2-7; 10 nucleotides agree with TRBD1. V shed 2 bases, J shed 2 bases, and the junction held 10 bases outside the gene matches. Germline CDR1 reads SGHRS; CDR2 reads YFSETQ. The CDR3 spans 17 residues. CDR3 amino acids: CASSLADRGLNPYEQYF. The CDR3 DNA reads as TGCGCCAGCAGCTTAGCAGACAGGGGGCTCAACCCCTACGAGCAGTACTTC.

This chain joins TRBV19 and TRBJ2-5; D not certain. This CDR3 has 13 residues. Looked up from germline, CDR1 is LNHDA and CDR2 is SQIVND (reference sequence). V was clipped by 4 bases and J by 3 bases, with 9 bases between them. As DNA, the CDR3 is TGTGCCAGTAGTAGTACCTGGGAAGAGACCCAGTACTTC. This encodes CASSSTWEETQYF. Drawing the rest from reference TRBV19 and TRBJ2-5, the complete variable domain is DGGITQSPKYLFRKEGQNVTLSCEQNLNHDAMYWYRQDPGQGLRLIYYSQIVNDFQKGDIAEGYSVSREKKESFPLTVTSAQKNPTAFYLCASSSTWEETQYFGPGTRLLVL.